The T cell receptor beta chain described here comes from a study of beta chain features in type 1 diabetes (dated by TCRdb to about 2018). In the study overall: No differences in mean age, gender distribution, total cell number or subset yield were found between patients and healthy donors. A total of 85 million to 140 million sorted cells were examined across all samples, and a strong correlation was observed between cell number per subset and RNA yield. The study compared TCRB repertoires of sorted circulating CD4+ T cell subsets between recently diagnosed type 1 diabetes patients and matched healthy donors. Regulatory and stem cell-like memory subsets were isolated from only 8 patients and roughly eight healthy donors, whereas naive and central memory subsets came from all 28 donors. The research as a whole found: PCR might favor shorter templates, but patient and control samples were amplified and corrected together, so any skew would affect both groups equally. Sequencing cDNA rather than genomic DNA could over-represent highly expressing activated cells, although activation and CD3 levels did not differ between groups. HLA sub-analyses involved small numbers of individuals, so any influence of HLA type on TCRB rearrangement remained unresolved. Naive, central memory and regulatory TCRB repertoires appeared more similar among patients than among healthy donors. A moderate but significant shortening of TCRB CDR3 length was observed in type 1 diabetes patients in all four CD4+ subsets. At VDJ recombination sites, type 1 diabetes patients had fewer insertions and more deleted nucleotides, which implies abnormalities in thymic rearrangement.

Each donor gave one peripheral blood draw, averaging roughly 100 mL, which was collected into heparinised tubes. A BD FACSAria II was used to sort naive, central memory, regulatory and stem cell-like memory CD4+ T cells with a panel that included CD45RO, CCR7, CD25, CD127, CD95 and CD27. All sorted populations exceeded 95% purity. PBMCs were isolated right away by Lymphoprep density gradient centrifugation and were stained directly, without culture. So that batch effects would be minimized, each experiment stained and sorted samples in pairs, pairing one healthy donor with one patient. The entire amount of isolated RNA was reverse transcribed using the High Capacity cDNA Reverse Transcription Kit, so the sequenced TCRB transcripts were expressed ones. Naive, central memory and regulatory T cell samples underwent deep immunoSEQ sequencing, averaging roughly 3.3 million total reads per sample. After sorted cells were lysed in RLT buffer, RNA was extracted with DNase-treated RNeasy Micro or Mini kits, with the choice depending on cell number. Each cell subset was processed separately to prevent cross-contamination, with patient and healthy donor samples processed together. Using the immunoSEQ multiplex PCR, TCRB sequences were amplified from cDNA into 87-bp fragments spanning the CDR3 region. Sequencing of the amplicons was performed on the Illumina HiSeq platform. In the authors' own workflow: Synthetic template baselines were used to correct PCR bias computationally, reads within Hamming distance 2 were collapsed together, and singletons that could not be merged were discarded. Reads were aligned against IMGT to assign V, D and J genes, CDR3 length and insertions or deletions at six rearrangement sites. Within each subset, clonotype counts were normalized to sorted cell number, and only after that were true diversity and Gini coefficients computed with the tcR R package. The overlap coefficient, calculated on TCRB nucleotide sequences, was used to quantify repertoire sharing. Out-of-frame TCRB sequences from naive cells were analyzed as a proxy for the pre-selection repertoire. Not all clones reach the TCRdb copy of this immuneACCESS table, which keeps in-frame sequences only. Checked studies attribute under half of the gap to unresolved V genes and leave the rest unexplained. V, J and clone size derive from that table, while D and trimming were established from the DNA sequence. The sample yields 500,000 to 850,000 clones; about an eighth were counted once. The biggest ten clones account for 0.035% to 0.045% of the sample.

With respect to this clone: The antigen this receptor binds is unknown. Per-base qualities were not stored, and no clone one base away is much larger.

The CDR3, cysteine through phenylalanine, is 11 amino acids long. The DNA shown is the 33-base CDR3, in frame from base 1. V lost 2 bases and J lost 6 bases; the stretch between them is 8 bases long. CDR1 and CDR2, looked up from the germline V gene (reference sequence), are GTSNPN and SVGIG. The source is a man aged 18 to 30 with type 1 diabetes. The specimen sequenced was naive CD4+ T cells from blood. The cell subset or site label of this sample denotes: true naive CD4+ T cells. The rearrangement joined TRBV30 to TRBJ2-7; the D gene remains uncertain. The base sequence is TGTGCCTGGAGTTCCAGGTCCGAGCAGTACTTC. Its protein is CAWSSRSEQYF.